What follows is one T cell receptor (beta chain) and its context. Its specificity is unknown. CDR3 length equals 15 residues. V lost 8 bases and J 0 bases, leaving 13 bases between the germline ends. Looked up from germline, CDR1 is SGHTA and CDR2 is FQGNSA. This sample was included in a study of T cell responses to AZD1222 COVID-19 vaccine. Overall study findings and caveats: There were repertoire samples only from the period after the peak T cell response. Clonal diversity was possibly underestimated, and the donors were mostly white British, with more females.

Generated by immunoSEQ multiplex PCR, the TCRdb table keeps only in-frame clones and is missing some. In the table there are tens of thousands of clones, 85% to 90% of which are singletons. The receptor was derived from an adult who received the MenACWY meningococcal vaccine as a control. The V gene is TRBV7-2, the J gene TRBJ2-2, with D perhaps TRBD1 (6 bases). The input for sequencing was peripheral blood, taken 28 days after the second dose of the MenACWY control vaccine. The CDR3 is CASGMDSSNTGELFF. DNA of the CDR3: TGTGCCAGCGGAATGGACAGCTCGAACACCGGGGAGCTGTTTTTT.